Given below is one T cell receptor beta chain in context. The antigen remains unidentified. Treatment specified: about 20 received Ad26.COV2.S at low or high dose, single or two shots; about 5 received placebo; per-sample allocation not given. Collection of the samples took place on day 63 after the first injection of vaccine or placebo. SARS-CoV-2 spike from the Wuhan strain was encoded by the vaccine, an Ad26 vector. Data came from immunoSEQ multiplex PCR; TCRdb stores just in-frame clones and leaves some out. Here the sample spans 300,000 to 350,000 clones, around 81% being singletons. The sample is drawn from a study of Ad26.COV2.S vaccination and SARS-CoV-2 variants. Study-level information: Of the COV1001 trial arms, the Ad26.COV2.S arm included the donor. Ad26.COV2.S shots went into the muscle once or twice, 56 days apart. Study-wide findings and caveats: Comparable non-spike TCR breadth was observed in vaccine and placebo recipients.

Germline V gene data show CDR1 as SGHTA and CDR2 as FQGNSA. Trimming left V 1 base short and J 4 bases short, with 8 bases between. The CDR3 contains 13 residues. V and J are TRBV7-2 and TRBJ2-7; a possible D gene is TRBD1 (6 bases). The clonotype comes from a person between 18 and 59 years old who received the Ad26.COV2.S COVID-19 vaccine or a placebo. Sample: peripheral blood, taken in a trial of Ad26.COV2.S vaccine versus placebo. This CDR3 reads CASSLDDRYEQYF. The CDR3 DNA follows: TGTGCCAGCAGCTTAGATGACAGGTACGAGCAGTACTTC.